The 7 T cell receptor beta chains reported below all come from one sample, sequenced in a study of T cells after yellow fever vaccination. MiXCR, run by TCRdb on the 5' RACE reads, gives a single entry per CDR3 protein. The table shows about 69,000 distinct CDR3 sequences, with under 6.5% occurring only once. The sample was CD4+ T cells sorted from PBMCs, taken approximately 16 days after the first yellow fever vaccination. The source is a man between 18 and 29 years old who received the YFV17D yellow fever vaccine.

Details on this clonotype: A much larger clone lies a single base off, so this may be a read error. The CDR3 DNA follows: TGTGCCATCAGACACCGGATAAGGCATGGCTACACCTTC. Its translation is CAIRHRIRHGYTF. V usage is TRBV10-3 and J usage is TRBJ1-2; no definite D call. Germline V gene data show CDR1 as ENHRY and CDR2 as SYGVKD. V shed 6 bases and J shed 6 bases, with 14 bases lying between them. The CDR3 runs 13 residues.

This clonotype has at least ten counts. V and J are TRBV4-3 and TRBJ2-1; tentatively, D is TRBD1 or TRBD2 (5 bases each). Trimming removed 4 bases from V and 6 bases from J, with 16 bases in between. The CDR3 totals 15 residues. Germline CDR1 is LGHNA and CDR2 is YSLEER. The CDR3 sequence is CASSPKMGTVNEQFF. CDR3 coding DNA: TGCGCCAGCAGCCCCAAGATGGGGACGGTCAATGAGCAGTTCTTC.

This clonotype has at least ten counts. J is TRBJ2-2 and V is TRBV12-3 or TRBV12-4; the match to TRBD2 covers 8 bases. V dropped 2 bases and J dropped 0; count of bases not matched to a gene: 17. The CDR3 runs 21 residues. The CDR3 DNA follows: TGTGCCAGCAGTTTAAGACCGAGACTAGCGACCTTACTTCCGAACACCGGGGAGCTGTTTTTT. The encoded protein is CASSLRPRLATLLPNTGELFF.

This clonotype came up many times. The genes are TRBV4-2 and TRBJ1-2; 8 nucleotides match TRBD1. This CDR3 comprises 13 residues. V dropped 5 bases and J dropped 7; count of bases not matched to a gene: 6. The germline V gene has CDR1 LGHNA and CDR2 YNFKEQ. CDR3 loop: CASSVRGLVGYTF. DNA of the CDR3: TGTGCCAGCAGCGTCAGGGGGCTGGTTGGCTACACCTTC.

At least ten counts were recorded for this clonotype. The chain uses TRBV2 and TRBJ2-7, with TRBD1 as a possible D gene (5 bases). V shed 3 bases and J shed 6 bases, with 6 bases lying between them. CDR1 and CDR2 (germline): SNHLY, FYNNEI. The CDR3 is 11 residues long. The CDR3 region has the DNA TGTGCCAGCAGTGACAGGGTCGAGCAGTACGTC. This encodes CASSDRVEQYV.

Of note for this clonotype: A much more abundant neighbour one base away suggests this may be a read error. This chain joins TRBV7-2 and TRBJ2-5; a weak D match, TRBD2 (5 bases). The CDR3 consists of 14 residues. The V end lost 3 bases, the J end lost 5 bases, and 13 bases lay between the germline ends. Per the germline V gene, CDR1 is SGHTA and CDR2 is FQGNSA. This CDR3 reads CASSFGSQRETQYF. The CDR3, as DNA: TGTGCCAGCAGCTTCGGTTCCCAGCGGGAGACCCAGTACTTC.

This clonotype was seen repeatedly, ten times or more. This rearrangement joins TRBV7-3 to TRBJ1-1; D possibly corresponds to TRBD1 (5 bases). The CDR3 contains 14 residues. The germline V gene encodes CDR1 SGHTA and CDR2 FQGTGA. The V end was cut by 5 bases, the J end by 2 bases, with 12 bases between. The CDR3 spells CASSGGGGNTEAFF. The CDR3 region has the DNA TGTGCCAGCAGCGGGGGGGGAGGAAACACTGAAGCTTTCTTT. Full variable domain (rest looked up from reference TRBV7-3 and TRBJ1-1): GAGVSQTPSNKVTEKGKYVELRCDPISGHTALYWYRQSLGQGPEFLIYFQGTGAADDSGLPNDRFFAVRPEGSVSTLKIQRTERGDSAVYLCASSGGGGNTEAFFGQGTRLTVV.